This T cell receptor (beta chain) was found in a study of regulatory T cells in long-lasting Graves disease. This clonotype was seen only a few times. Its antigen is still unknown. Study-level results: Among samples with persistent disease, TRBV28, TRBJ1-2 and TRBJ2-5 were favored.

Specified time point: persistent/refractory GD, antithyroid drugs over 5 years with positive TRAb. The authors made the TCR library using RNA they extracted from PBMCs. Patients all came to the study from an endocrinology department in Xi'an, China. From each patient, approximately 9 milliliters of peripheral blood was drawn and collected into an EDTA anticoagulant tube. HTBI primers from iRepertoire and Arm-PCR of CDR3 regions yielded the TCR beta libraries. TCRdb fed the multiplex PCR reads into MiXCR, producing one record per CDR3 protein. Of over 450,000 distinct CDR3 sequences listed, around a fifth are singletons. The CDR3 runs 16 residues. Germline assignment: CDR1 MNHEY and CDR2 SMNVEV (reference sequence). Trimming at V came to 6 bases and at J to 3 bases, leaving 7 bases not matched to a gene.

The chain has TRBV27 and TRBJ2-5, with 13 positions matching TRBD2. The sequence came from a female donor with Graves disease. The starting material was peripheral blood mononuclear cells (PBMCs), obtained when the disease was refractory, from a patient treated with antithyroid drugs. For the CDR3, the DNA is TGTGCCAGCAGAGACCTTGGGACTAGCGGGAAAGAGACCCAGTACTTC. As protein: CASRDLGTSGKETQYF.